This T cell receptor beta chain originates from a study of T cell repertoires in cytomegalovirus infection (dated by TCRdb to the late 2010s). Some background on the complete study: Donor HLA type was relevant to the analysis, as public TCR beta signatures indicated carriage of CMV infection together with the matching HLA type.

The cysteine opens and the phenylalanine closes a CDR3 of 15 amino acids. Only the CDR3 region is kept as DNA, spanning 45 bases read in frame from base 1. The germline V gene (reference sequence) sets CDR1 to MNHNY and CDR2 to SVGAGI. Relative to germline, V is 0 bases shorter and J is 0 bases shorter, with 8 bases between their ends. General conclusions and limits of the study: The ex vivo response was dominated by HLA-C-restricted CMV-specific TCR beta clonotypes, and the single most frequent clonotype in two of eight donors was supplied by these HLA-C-restricted clonotypes. In both this cohort and an independent roughly 400-donor cohort, the cumulative frequency of public TCR beta family members distinguished carriers of CMV infection plus the relevant HLA type.

Sequenced on an Illumina HiSeq 1500. TCRdb itself trimmed the public reads at Q25 with fastp, ran MiXCR and retained productive beta chains. Rows with a matching CDR3 protein are joined into one entry that keeps the most common DNA and genes. In all, the sample holds roughly 300,000 distinct CDR3 sequences, and over 20% of those were seen once. Approximately 15% of the sample is in the top ten clones. Concerning this clonotype itself: What antigen it recognizes has not been identified. Base qualities are not provided; no much larger clone lies one nucleotide away.

Sequencing was done on a sample of PBMCs. The chain is encoded by TRBV6-6 joined to TRBJ2-5, with the D gene call left open. This clonotype originated in a human donor in good health (CMV status not recorded). Some clones in this sample may be carry-over from other donors' samples. The CDR3 protein is CASSYSNGYQETQYF. The sequenced DNA: TGTGCCAGCAGTTACTCGAATGGTTACCAAGAGACCCAGTACTTC.